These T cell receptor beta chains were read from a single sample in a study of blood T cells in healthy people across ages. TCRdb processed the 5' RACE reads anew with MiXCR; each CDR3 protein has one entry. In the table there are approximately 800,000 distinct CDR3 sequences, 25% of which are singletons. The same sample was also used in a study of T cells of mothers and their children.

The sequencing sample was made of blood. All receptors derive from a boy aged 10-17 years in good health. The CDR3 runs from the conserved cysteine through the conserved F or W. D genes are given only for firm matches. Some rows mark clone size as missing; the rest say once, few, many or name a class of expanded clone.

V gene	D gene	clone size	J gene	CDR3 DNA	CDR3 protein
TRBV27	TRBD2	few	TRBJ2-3	TGTGCCAGCCTTGTTAGCGGGGGGAACACAGATACGCAGTATTTT	CASLVSGGNTDTQYF
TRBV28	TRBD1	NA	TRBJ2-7	TGTGCCAGCAGTACCGCCGGGACAGGGGTCGAGCAGTACTTC	CASSTAGTGVEQYF
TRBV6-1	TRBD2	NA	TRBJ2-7	TGTGCCAGCAGTAAGACTAGCGGGGGTTTCTACGAGCAGTACTTC	CASSKTSGGFYEQYF
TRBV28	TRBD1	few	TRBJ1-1	TGTGCCAGCAAGGGGGCGAACACTGAAGCTTTCTTT	CASKGANTEAFF
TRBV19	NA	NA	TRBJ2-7	TGTGCCAGTAGTATAGTCTCAGGCATCCCCTACGAGCAGTACTTC	CASSIVSGIPYEQYF
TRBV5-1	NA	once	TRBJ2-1	TGCGCCAGCAGACCTTTTGGTGACCGATGGGATGAGCAGTTCTTC	CASRPFGDRWDEQFF
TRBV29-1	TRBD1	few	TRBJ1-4	TGCAGCGTTGCGGGACAGGGCTCAACTAATGAAAAACTGTTTTTT	CSVAGQGSTNEKLFF
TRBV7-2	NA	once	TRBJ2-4	TGTGCCAGCAGCTTAGATCCAGGGAAGTCGGCCAAAAACATTCAGTACTTC	CASSLDPGKSAKNIQYF
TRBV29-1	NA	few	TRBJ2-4	TGCAGCGTTGTCCAGGAGCCCAAAAACATTCAGTACTTC	CSVVQEPKNIQYF
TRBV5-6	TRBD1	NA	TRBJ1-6	TGTGCCAGCACCCAGGGGGCAGGGGCTCATTCACCCCTCCACTTT	CASTQGAGAHSPLHF
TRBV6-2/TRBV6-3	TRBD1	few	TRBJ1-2	TGTGCCAGCAGTGACAGGGGTTTTGGAGGCTACACCTTC	CASSDRGFGGYTF
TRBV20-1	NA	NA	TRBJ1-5	TGCAGTGCTAACGACAGGTTCAATCAGCCCCAGCATTTT	CSANDRFNQPQHF
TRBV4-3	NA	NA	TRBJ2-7	TGCGCCAGCAGCCAAGACTCCAGGGACCTCGGTTCCTACGAGCAGTACTTC	CASSQDSRDLGSYEQYF
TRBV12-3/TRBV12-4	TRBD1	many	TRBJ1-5	TGTGCCAGCAGCCCTGACAGGGGAGATCAGCCCCAGCATTTT	CASSPDRGDQPQHF
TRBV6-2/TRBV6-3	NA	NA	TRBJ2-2	TGTGCCAGCAGCATACCAATGGGAGTCACCGGGGAGCTGTTTTTT	CASSIPMGVTGELFF
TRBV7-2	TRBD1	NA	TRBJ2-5	TGTGCCAGCAGTGACCTTGGGACAGCAGTTGAGACCCAGTACTTC	CASSDLGTAVETQYF
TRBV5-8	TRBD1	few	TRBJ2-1	TGTGCCAGCAGCTTGGATTCGACAGGGGGCGGGAGTTCCTACAATGAGCAGTTCTTC	CASSLDSTGGGSSYNEQFF
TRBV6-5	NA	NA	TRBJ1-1	TGTGCCAGCGGCAGAGGCACTGAAGCTTTCTTT	CASGRGTEAFF
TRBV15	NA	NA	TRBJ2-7	TGTGCCACCAGCAGAGATATGGGGTACTACGAGCAGTACTTC	CATSRDMGYYEQYF
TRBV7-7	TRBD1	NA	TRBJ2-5	TGTGCTAGCAGCTCGCCGGACAGGGGTAATGGGGAGACCCAGTACTTC	CASSSPDRGNGETQYF
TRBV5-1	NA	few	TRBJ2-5	TGCGCCAGCAGCCAGGGTGGAGCCGCGACCCAGTACTTC	CASSQGGAATQYF
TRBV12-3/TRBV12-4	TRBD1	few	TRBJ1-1	TGTGCCAGCAGTTCCGGGACAGCCTTATGGGACACTGAAGCTTTCTTT	CASSSGTALWDTEAFF
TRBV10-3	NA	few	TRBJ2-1	TGTGCCATCAGTGACCTGGAAGTCAACGAGCAGTTCTTC	CAISDLEVNEQFF
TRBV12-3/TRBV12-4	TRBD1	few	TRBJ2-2	TGTGCCAGCAGGCGCTTAGGGACAGCGAACACCGGGGAGCTGTTTTTT	CASRRLGTANTGELFF
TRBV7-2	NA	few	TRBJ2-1	TGTGCCAGCAGCTTAGCGCTGGGGGAAAATGAGCAGTTCTTC	CASSLALGENEQFF
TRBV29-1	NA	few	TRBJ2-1	TGCAGCGTGATCTCGGGACGGCTAAATGAGCAGTTCTTC	CSVISGRLNEQFF
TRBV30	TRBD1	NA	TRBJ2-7	TGTGCCTGGAGTCCTGGGACAGGGGTCAACGAGCAGTACTTC	CAWSPGTGVNEQYF
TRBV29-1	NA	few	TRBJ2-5	TGCAGCGGAACGACCTTCGTTAACCAAGAGACCCAGTACTTC	CSGTTFVNQETQYF
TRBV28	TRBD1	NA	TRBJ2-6	TGTGCCAGCAGGAGGACAGGTTTTTCCTCTGGGGCCAACGTCCTGACTTTC	CASRRTGFSSGANVLTF
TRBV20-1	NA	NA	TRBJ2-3	TGCAGTGCTTCCCGGACAGCTAGCACAGATACGCAGTATTTT	CSASRTASTDTQYF
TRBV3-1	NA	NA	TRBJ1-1	TGTGCCAGCAGCCAAGCGGGCAGAATGTACACTGAAGCTTTCTTT	CASSQAGRMYTEAFF
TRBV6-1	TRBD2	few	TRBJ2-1	TGTGCCAGCAGGTGGGGCGGGAGTGGGACCTACAATGAGCAGTTCTTC	CASRWGGSGTYNEQFF
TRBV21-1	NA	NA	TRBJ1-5	TGTGCCAGCAGCATCTGGACAGTCAACGGGCAGCCCCAGCATTTT	CASSIWTVNGQPQHF
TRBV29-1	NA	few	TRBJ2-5	TGCAGCGGTGCCGGTTTGGGGTCAGGAGAGACCCAGTACTTC	CSGAGLGSGETQYF
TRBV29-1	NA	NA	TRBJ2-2	TGCAGCGTTGAGCCTGACACCGGGGAGCTGTTTTTT	CSVEPDTGELFF
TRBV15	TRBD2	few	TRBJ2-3	TGTGCCACCAGCCCGCGGGAGGGCCACCCGACGCAGTATTTT	CATSPREGHPTQYF
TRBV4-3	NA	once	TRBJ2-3	TGCGCCAGCAGCCCCGGGACTCGCTCCGCAGATACGCAGTATTTT	CASSPGTRSADTQYF
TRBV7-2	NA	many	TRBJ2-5	TGTGCCAGCAGCCCAACCGGACTGGGGGAGACCCAGTACTTC	CASSPTGLGETQYF
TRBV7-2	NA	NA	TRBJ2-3	TGTGCCAGCAGCTTGTGGGCGTTTGGCACAGATACGCAGTATTTT	CASSLWAFGTDTQYF
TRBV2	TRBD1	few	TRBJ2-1	TGTGCCAGCACCGGGACAGGGGGCGGGAATGAGCAGTTCTTC	CASTGTGGGNEQFF
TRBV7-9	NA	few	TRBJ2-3	TGTGCCAGCAGCTTACGGACAGCAGATAGCACAGATACGCAGTATTTT	CASSLRTADSTDTQYF
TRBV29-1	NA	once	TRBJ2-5	TGCAGCTCCAAGACTAGCCAAGAGACCCAGTACTTC	CSSKTSQETQYF
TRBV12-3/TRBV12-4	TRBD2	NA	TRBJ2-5	TGTGCGACGGGAGGACCGTACCAAGAGACCCAGTACTTC	CATGGPYQETQYF
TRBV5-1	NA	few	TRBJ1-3	TGCGCCAGCAGCTTGTCGTCCCAGAGGGACGGAAACACCATATATTTT	CASSLSSQRDGNTIYF
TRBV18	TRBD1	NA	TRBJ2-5	TGTGCCAGCTCACCGGTTGGACAGGGGGTAGGAGAGACCCAGTACTTC	CASSPVGQGVGETQYF
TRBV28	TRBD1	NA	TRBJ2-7	TGTGCCAGCAGTCTAAGGGGGCTTATTGACGAGCAGTACTTC	CASSLRGLIDEQYF
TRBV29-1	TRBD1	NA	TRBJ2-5	TGCAGCGCCGAGACAGGGAGTTCGGAGACCCAGTACTTC	CSAETGSSETQYF
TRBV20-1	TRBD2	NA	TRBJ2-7	TGCAGTGCGAGACTAGCTCATCCCTCCGAGCAGTACTTC	CSARLAHPSEQYF
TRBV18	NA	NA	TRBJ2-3	TGTGCCAGCTCACCAGTATTGGCAGATACGCAGTATTTT	CASSPVLADTQYF
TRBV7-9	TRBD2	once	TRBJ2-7	TGTGCCAGCAGCTCCTCGGCGGGACTAGCGTCCTACGAGCAGTACTTC	CASSSSAGLASYEQYF
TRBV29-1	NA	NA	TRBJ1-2	TGCAGCGCCTCCGAATGGGACTATGGCTACACCTTC	CSASEWDYGYTF
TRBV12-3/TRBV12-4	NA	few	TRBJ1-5	TGTGCCAGCAGTTTAAGGGGGGGCTCTGGGGATCAGCCCCAGCATTTT	CASSLRGGSGDQPQHF
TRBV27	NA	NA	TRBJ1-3	TGTGCCAGCAGTTTCAGGGATGGAAACACCATATATTTT	CASSFRDGNTIYF
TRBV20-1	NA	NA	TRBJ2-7	TGCAGTGCTAGGCAGCAGACCTACGAGCAGTACTTC	CSARQQTYEQYF
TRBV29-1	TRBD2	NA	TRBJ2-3	TGCAGCGCCTCCGTCGGGACTAGCGGGAGGGATACGCAGTATTTT	CSASVGTSGRDTQYF
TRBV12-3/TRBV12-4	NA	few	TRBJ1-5	TGTGCCAGCAGTAAACTCGGGGGGAACAATCAGCCCCAGCATTTT	CASSKLGGNNQPQHF
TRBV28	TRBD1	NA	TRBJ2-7	TGTGCCAGCAGCTTTTTCGCCGGGACAGGGAAACCCTACGAGCAGTACTTC	CASSFFAGTGKPYEQYF
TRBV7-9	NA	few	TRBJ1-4	TGTGCCAGCACCCCGAGGGCCGTGGGTTCTAATGAAAAACTGTTTTTT	CASTPRAVGSNEKLFF
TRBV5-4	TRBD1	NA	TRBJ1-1	TGTGCCAGCAGCTTACCGACAGGGGGGTATTACACTGAAGCTTTCTTT	CASSLPTGGYYTEAFF
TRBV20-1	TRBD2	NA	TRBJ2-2	TGCAGTGCGATAGCGGGGCGGGCTTTGTTTTTT	CSAIAGRALFF